The present T cell receptor beta chain was sequenced within a study of cytomegalovirus exposure and HLA in healthy donors. Overall study results and limits: An analysis done earlier found most TCR beta V segments productive about 87% or about 30% of the time. Later on, an analysis showed TCR association rates differing by HLA locus, with DRB1 the most and HLA-C the fewest. The classifier reportedly diagnosed cytomegalovirus status with high sensitivity and specificity. Later examination showed HLA-associated TCR beta chains had greater clonal expansion than equally common others.

As to this clone: The target antigen is unknown.

V lost 1 base to trimming and J lost 5 bases, with 5 bases between them. The germline CDR1 and CDR2 sequences are SGHAT and FQNNGV. This CDR3 region has 12 residues. This PCR relied on a set of 60 Vbeta primers and 13 Jbeta primers. Sequencing used immunoSEQ multiplex PCR; TCRdb keeps in-frame clones, though not all of them. The sample has about 67,000 clones, about 65% seen once. This clonotype was sampled from a woman aged 25 to 39 in good health and CMV-seronegative. Material: PBMCs. The chain recombines TRBV11-2 with TRBJ2-5, with no clear D. This CDR3 reads CASSLVRETQYF. The CDR3 region has the DNA TGTGCCAGCAGCTTAGTGAGGGAGACCCAGTACTTC.